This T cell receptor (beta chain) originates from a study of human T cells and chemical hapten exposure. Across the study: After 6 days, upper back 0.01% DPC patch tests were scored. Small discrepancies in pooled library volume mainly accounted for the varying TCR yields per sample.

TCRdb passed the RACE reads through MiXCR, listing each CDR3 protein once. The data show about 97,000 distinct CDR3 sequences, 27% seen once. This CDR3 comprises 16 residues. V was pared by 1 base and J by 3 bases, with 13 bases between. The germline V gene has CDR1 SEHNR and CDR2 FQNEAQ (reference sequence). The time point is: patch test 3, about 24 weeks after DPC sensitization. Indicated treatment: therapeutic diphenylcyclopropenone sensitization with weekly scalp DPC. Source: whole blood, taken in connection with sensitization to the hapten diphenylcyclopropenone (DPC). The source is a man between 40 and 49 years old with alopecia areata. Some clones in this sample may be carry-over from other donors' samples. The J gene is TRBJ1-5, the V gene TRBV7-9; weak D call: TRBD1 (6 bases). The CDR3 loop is CASSLEGRGHNQPQHF. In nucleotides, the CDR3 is TGTGCCAGCAGCTTAGAGGGCAGGGGTCACAATCAGCCCCAGCATTTT.